These T cell receptor beta chains were read from a single sample in a study of response to subunit inactivated influenza vaccine. A single record per CDR3 protein comes from TCRdb applying MiXCR to the RT-PCR reads. Among a few hundred thousand distinct CDR3 sequences listed, less than 15% were seen once. This sample comprised PBMCs from blood, obtained 11 to 12 days after vaccination. The receptor set was obtained from a man aged 50 or older who received an inactivated influenza vaccine. The conserved cysteine and the conserved F or W are not part of the CDR3 here.

>13|TRBV6-1
ASRIDKSSYNEQF
>9|TRBV7-8
ASILEGEQY
>17|TRBV21-1
ASSKLRTGNTYSTDTQY
>13|TRBV5-1
ASSFRRATNEKLF
>12|TRBV6-1
ASRTDPNTGELF
>11|TRBV28
AIRGLAGYEQY
>14|TRBV12-5
ASGFLPPGQVEPQH
>11|TRBV7-3
ASSLNLGGIKF
>12|TRBV7-8
ASSRSTVSYEQY
>13|TRBV19
ATSFGGRSYNEQF
>18|TRBV28
ASSSRRWGQGEVSNQPQH
>11|TRBV20-1
SATQDRNQPQH
>12|TRBV11-3
ASSRQGRGETQY
>14|TRBV4-2
ASSQDVSTASYEQY
>14|TRBV28
ASSGTALSGANVLT
>13|TRBV24-1
ATSDGGNSHNEQF
>13|TRBV15
ATSREAGGKYEQY
>15|TRBV9
ASSGPLIAGVGETQY
>14|TRBV5-1
ASSWGPGQGTNEQF
>13|TRBV5-5
ASSPDREFTGELF
>13|TRBV5-1
ASSLQGATNEKLF
>13|TRBV5-6
ASSLAGRINTEAF
>11|TRBV6-1
ASNTGPSSPLH
>13|TRBV16
ASSQLRGNGNTIY
>15|TRBV4-3
ASSQDVLRAANTEAF
>14|TRBV7-8
ASSPEEKDSWGTQY
>14|TRBV5-6
ASSFLGLGLSYEQY
>12|TRBV28
ASVGLSSYNEQF
>17|TRBV28
ASSPQGLLAGGSYNEQF
>11|TRBV19
ASNEGGRNEQF
>12|TRBV29-1
SVEQGASYNEQF
>13|TRBV7-9
ASSLDDGTRGEQF
>14|TRBV24-1
ATSDFGRGRTGELF
>12|TRBV15
ATSRDREEYEQY
>13|TRBV5-5
ASSEDRGPYYGYT